A single sample gave rise to the 27 T cell receptor beta chains below, sequenced in a study of cytomegalovirus exposure and HLA in healthy donors. A multiplex PCR was run with 60 Vbeta primers and 13 Jbeta primers. Libraries were prepared by immunoSEQ multiplex PCR; TCRdb keeps only in-frame clonotypes and omits some of them. The sample lists about 130,000 clones; around 83% were seen once. The sample was PBMCs. These receptors came from a woman in her thirties in good health and CMV-seropositive.

The V call is TRBV28, the J call TRBJ2-7; TRBD1 agrees at 10 bases. This CDR3 has 15 residues. J lost 5 bases, V lost 5 bases, and 9 bases had no gene match. Germline CDR1 is MDHEN and CDR2 is SYDVKM. The CDR3 reads CASSPPGQGNNEQYF. CDR3 bases: TGTGCCAGCAGTCCTCCGGGACAGGGGAATAACGAGCAGTACTTC. Full variable domain (rest looked up from reference TRBV28 and TRBJ2-7): DVKVTQSSRYLVKRTGEKVFLECVQDMDHENMFWYRQDPGLGLRLIYFSYDVKMKEKGDIPEGYSVSREKKERFSLILESASTNQTSMYLCASSPPGQGNNEQYFGPGTRLTVT.

This clone was counted a single time. The chain carries TRBV4-1 and TRBJ2-3; 9 bases agree with TRBD2. V lost 3 bases, J lost 2 bases, and 9 bases stayed unmatched. The CDR3 covers 17 residues. Per germline, CDR1 MGHRA and CDR2 YSYEKL. CDR3: CASSQRGSGGYTDTQYF. The CDR3 coding sequence is TGCGCCAGCAGCCAGAGGGGTAGCGGGGGCTACACAGATACGCAGTATTTT.

The chain carries TRBV30 and TRBJ2-2, with D tentatively TRBD1 (6 bases). V shed 3 bases and J shed 4 bases, with 9 bases lying between them. The CDR3 length is 13 residues. CDR1 is GTSNPN, CDR2 SVGIG, per germline (reference sequence). CDR3 in DNA: TGTGCCTGGAGCCCAGGGGTCACCGGGGAGCTGTTTTTT. This sequence encodes CAWSPGVTGELFF.

The chain is built from TRBV7-3 and TRBJ2-2; 9 bases line up with TRBD1. CDR3 length equals 15 residues. The trim removed 2 bases at V and 5 bases at J, leaving 3 bases unmatched. Germline V gene lookup returns CDR1 SGHTA and CDR2 FQGTGA. The CDR3 DNA sequence: TGTGCCAGCAGCTTATCGACAGGGGGGACCGGGGAGCTGTTTTTT. Protein: CASSLSTGGTGELFF. The whole variable domain, filled in from reference TRBV7-3 and TRBJ2-2, reads GAGVSQTPSNKVTEKGKYVELRCDPISGHTALYWYRQSLGQGPEFLIYFQGTGAADDSGLPNDRFFAVRPEGSVSTLKIQRTERGDSAVYLCASSLSTGGTGELFFGEGSRLTVL.

This clone was found once. This sequence joins TRBV27 and TRBJ1-2, with D maybe TRBD1 (6 bases). CDR1 is MNHEY, CDR2 SMNVEV, per germline (reference sequence). V was trimmed by 8 bases and J by 4 bases, leaving 14 bases between them. The CDR3 has 13 residues. The CDR3 reads CASAPGGLYGYTF. The DNA for the CDR3 is TGTGCCAGCGCCCCGGGGGGGCTCTATGGCTACACCTTC.

CDR3 in amino acids: CASSPRLAAYNEQFF. As DNA, the CDR3 is TGTGCCAGCAGCCCGCGACTAGCGGCCTACAATGAGCAGTTCTTC. This chain links TRBV14 with TRBJ2-1; 9 positions match TRBD2. Germline V gene lookup returns CDR1 SGHDN and CDR2 FVKESK. V was pared by 4 bases and J by 2 bases, with 3 bases of the junction left unmatched. The CDR3 is 15 amino acids.

This chain uses TRBV5-4 with TRBJ1-2; tentative D call: TRBD1 (6 bases). This CDR3 region has 14 residues. The germline V and J ends were trimmed by 4 bases and 4 bases, with 14 bases remaining between them. Germline values: CDR1 SGHNT, CDR2 YYREEE (reference sequence). The chain's CDR3 is CASSLNSDSYGYTF. The CDR3 bases are TGTGCCAGCAGCCTAAATTCGGACAGCTATGGCTACACCTTC.

The chain couples TRBV2 to TRBJ2-3; TRBD2 is a possible D gene (6 bases). This CDR3 region has 14 residues. V lost 5 bases and J lost 1, with 10 bases in between. The germline CDR1 and CDR2 sequences are SNHLY and FYNNEI. CDR3 region: CASSPAGRTDTQYF. CDR3 sequence (DNA): TGTGCCAGCAGTCCCGCGGGACGCACAGATACGCAGTATTTT.

The rearrangement uses TRBV6-5 and TRBJ1-2, with a possible D match to TRBD1 (6 bases). Germline-derived CDR1 and CDR2 are MNHEY and SVGAGI. The V and J ends lost 2 bases and 8 bases respectively, with 21 bases between them. The CDR3 is 16 residues long. The CDR3: CASSYTPSGGTQGYTF. The CDR3 nucleotides are TGTGCCAGCAGTTACACCCCCTCGGGAGGGACACAGGGCTACACCTTC.

This chain connects TRBV27 to TRBJ1-2; 7 bases agree with TRBD1. V trimming: 5 bases; J trimming: 6 bases; junction bases outside the gene matches: 6. Germline assignment: CDR1 MNHEY and CDR2 SMNVEV (reference sequence). The CDR3 spans 13 residues. The CDR3 loop is CASSRGLGDGYTF. The DNA of the CDR3 is TGTGCCAGCAGTAGGGGGCTGGGAGATGGCTACACCTTC.

This clone appeared once. In DNA form, the CDR3 reads TGTGCCAGCAGCTTCGGGTCGACGGGCACCGGGGAGCTGTTTTTT. Protein: CASSFGSTGTGELFF. The chain carries TRBV7-6 and TRBJ2-2; D unclear. This CDR3 spans 15 amino acids. Germline V gene lookup returns CDR1 SGHVS and CDR2 FNYEAQ. Trimming stripped 3 bases from V and 4 bases from J, with 12 bases between.

This clone was recorded once. V usage is TRBV5-4 and J usage is TRBJ1-3, with a weak D call TRBD1 (6 bases). The CDR3 spans 14 residues. Trimming removed 3 bases from V and 3 bases from J, with 10 bases in between. In germline, CDR1 is SGHNT, CDR2 YYREEE (reference sequence). CDR3 nucleotide sequence: TGTGCCAGCAGCTACAGGGCGAGTGGAAACACCATATATTTT. This gives the protein CASSYRASGNTIYF. The variable domain in full, completed from reference TRBV5-4 and TRBJ1-3, reads ETGVTQSPTHLIKTRGQQVTLRCSSQSGHNTVSWYQQALGQGPQFIFQYYREEENGRGNFPPRFSGLQFPNYSSELNVNALELDDSALYLCASSYRASGNTIYFGEGSWLTVV.

The V and J genes are TRBV2 and TRBJ1-5, with 8 nucleotides matching TRBD1. CDR3 length: 15 amino acids. The trim removed 8 bases at V and 3 bases at J, leaving 9 bases unmatched. Germline CDR1 reads SNHLY; CDR2 reads FYNNEI. The CDR3 DNA reads as TGTGCCAGCGCCAGGGGGACAGGAGTCAATCAGCCCCAGCATTTT. This encodes CASARGTGVNQPQHF.

The rearrangement joins TRBV7-9 to TRBJ1-1; 12 positions match TRBD1. CDR3 length: 16 amino acids. The V segment lost 5 bases and the J segment 3 bases; nucleotides outside the gene matches: 7. From germline, CDR1 is SEHNR and CDR2 FQNEAQ (reference sequence). The CDR3 protein is CASSTPGQGADTEAFF. CDR3 sequence (DNA): TGTGCCAGCAGCACCCCGGGACAGGGGGCTGACACTGAAGCTTTCTTT.

In regard to this clone: The identical CDR3 is also encoded by other nucleotide sequences in the sample. The V gene is TRBV6-5, the J gene TRBJ1-3; the D is unclear. Between the trimmed V and J ends, which lost 2 bases and 2 bases, there was a span of 10 bases. Germline lookup yields CDR1 MNHEY and CDR2 SVGAGI. The CDR3 totals 15 residues. The CDR3 protein is CASSYNSGAGNTIYF. As DNA, the CDR3 is TGTGCCAGCAGTTACAACAGCGGGGCTGGAAACACCATATATTTT.

V gene TRBV6-6 combines with J gene TRBJ2-5; 9 bases fit TRBD2. The CDR3 runs to 15 residues. J was trimmed by 7 bases and V by 2 bases; bases with no gene match: 8. CDR1 and CDR2 from the germline V gene are MNHNY and SVGAGI (reference sequence). The chain's CDR3 is CASSYGSAGGRTQYF. The CDR3 DNA follows: TGTGCCAGCAGTTACGGCTCGGCGGGGGGGCGGACCCAGTACTTC.

Points on this clone: Distinct nucleotide sequences in the sample also encode this CDR3. The rearrangement uses TRBV2 and TRBJ1-2; D is unclear. The ends were cut back, 5 bases at V and 0 bases at J, with 19 bases in the middle. The CDR3 spans 17 residues. In germline, CDR1 is SNHLY, CDR2 FYNNEI. The CDR3 here is CASSPPLAGYSNYGYTF. CDR3 DNA sequence: TGTGCCAGCAGTCCCCCGCTGGCAGGCTACTCTAACTATGGCTACACCTTC.

The V and J genes are TRBV9 and TRBJ2-1; D gene unclear. Trimming cost V 3 bases and J 0 bases, with 10 bases left between them. The germline gives CDR1 SGDLS, CDR2 YYNGEE. This CDR3 comprises 15 residues. The CDR3 sequence: CASSATPFSYNEQFF. CDR3 DNA sequence: TGTGCCAGCAGCGCGACACCATTCTCCTACAATGAGCAGTTCTTC.

The chain has TRBV5-4 and TRBJ1-2, with no clear D. CDR1 SGHNT and CDR2 YYREEE come from the germline V gene (reference sequence). The CDR3 has 14 amino acids. Between the trimmed V and J ends, which lost 4 bases and 4 bases, there was a span of 14 bases. The CDR3 DNA follows: TGTGCCAGCAGCAACGCCGGAGAACCCTATGGCTACACCTTC. Amino acids: CASSNAGEPYGYTF. The variable domain in full, completed from reference TRBV5-4 and TRBJ1-2, reads ETGVTQSPTHLIKTRGQQVTLRCSSQSGHNTVSWYQQALGQGPQFIFQYYREEENGRGNFPPRFSGLQFPNYSSELNVNALELDDSALYLCASSNAGEPYGYTFGSGTRLTVV.

The chain is built from TRBV7-9 and TRBJ2-7; no clear D. The germline V gene encodes CDR1 SEHNR and CDR2 FQNEAQ (reference sequence). The CDR3 covers 15 residues. The V end was cut by 3 bases, the J end by 2 bases, with 14 bases between. The CDR3 DNA reads TGTGCCAGCAGCTTCGAGAGTTGGCGGACCTACGAGCAGTACTTC. Translated: CASSFESWRTYEQYF.

The V and J genes are TRBV6-1 and TRBJ1-5; D call uncertain. V was pared by 6 bases and J by 5 bases, with 8 bases between. Germline loops: CDR1 MNHNS, CDR2 SASEGT. CDR3 length: 12 residues. CDR3 coding DNA: TGTGCCAGCAGGGCAGGCTATCAGCCCCAGCATTTT. Protein product: CASRAGYQPQHF.

The V and J genes are TRBV9 and TRBJ1-3; D may be TRBD1 (6 bases). The V gene lost 5 bases and the J gene lost 3 bases, with 12 bases spanning the gap. The germline V gene has CDR1 SGDLS and CDR2 YYNGEE. The CDR3 covers 14 residues. The CDR3, as DNA: TGTGCCAGCAGTCAAGACAGGAGTGGAAACACCATATATTTT. Protein product: CASSQDRSGNTIYF.

This clone occurred a few times. V usage is TRBV28 and J usage is TRBJ2-2; 10 bases are a match to TRBD2. CDR1 and CDR2 from the germline V gene are MDHEN and SYDVKM. The J segment lost 8 bases and the V segment lost 2 bases, leaving 14 bases of the junction unmatched. This CDR3 is 18 amino acids long. In DNA, the CDR3 is TGTGCCAGCAGTTTAGCGGGACTAGCGCCCAGAGGAGGTGGGGAGCTGTTTTTT. Translated: CASSLAGLAPRGGGELFF.

The chain employs TRBV5-1 and TRBJ1-1, with TRBD1 identical over 8 bases. Losses at the gene ends were 0 bases for V and 7 bases for J; bases not matched to a gene: 5. Per the germline V gene, CDR1 is SGHRS and CDR2 is YFSETQ. CDR3 length: 14 amino acids. The CDR3 loop reads CASSLGDRRDEAFF. CDR3 nucleotide sequence: TGCGCCAGCAGCTTGGGGGACAGGAGGGATGAAGCTTTCTTT.

V is TRBV13 and J is TRBJ2-2, with TRBD2 matching over 8 bases. Germline-derived CDR1 and CDR2 are PRHDT and FYEKMQ (reference sequence). CDR3 length equals 16 residues. With 5 bases clipped from V and 6 bases from J, the junction kept 11 bases outside the gene matches. The CDR3 loop is CASSRLTGGLAGELFF. The CDR3 DNA is TGTGCCAGCAGCCGTCTGACGGGAGGGCTTGCCGGGGAGCTGTTTTTT.

The rearrangement links TRBV28 to TRBJ2-3; TRBD2 matches 10 bases. Germline CDR1 reads MDHEN; CDR2 reads SYDVKM. J lost 5 bases, V lost 2 bases, and 16 bases had no gene match. The CDR3 length is 19 residues. CDR3 protein: CASSLTRAAGGLRVDTQYF. DNA for the CDR3: TGTGCCAGCAGTTTAACCCGGGCAGCGGGGGGGCTGAGGGTAGATACGCAGTATTTT.

The rearrangement joins TRBV5-8 to TRBJ1-2, with TRBD1 matching over 9 bases. The trim removed 6 bases at V and 7 bases at J, leaving 10 bases unmatched. This CDR3 has 14 residues. CDR1 and CDR2 from the germline V gene are SGHTS and YDEGEE. The CDR3 loop is CASTPPDRGSGYTF. The CDR3 DNA reads TGTGCCAGCACCCCCCCTGACAGGGGGTCTGGCTACACCTTC. Looking up the rest from reference TRBV5-8 and TRBJ1-2 gives the full variable domain: EAGVTQSPTHLIKTRGQQATLRCSPISGHTSVYWYQQALGLGLQFLLWYDEGEERNRGNFPPRFSGRQFPNYSSELNVNALELEDSALYLCASTPPDRGSGYTFGSGTRLTVV.